This entry lists 6 T cell receptor beta chains sequenced from one sample in a study of T cell repertoires in cytomegalovirus infection. MiXCR, applied by TCRdb to the reads, yields one record per CDR3 protein. The repertoire consists of around 770,000 distinct CDR3 sequences, with about 27% occurring once and the leading ten covering about an eighth. Antigens for these TCRs are unknown. This sample comprised cultured CD8+ T cells from PBMCs, obtained from culture after CMV antigen stimulation. The receptors derive from a human donor in good health (CMV status not recorded). Some clones in this sample may be carry-over from other donors' samples.

The chain recombines TRBV7-9 with TRBJ2-1; D might be TRBD1 or TRBD2, each matching 5 bases. The germline CDR1 and CDR2 sequences are SEHNR and FQNEAQ (reference sequence). The CDR3 covers 11 residues. V was shortened by 5 bases and J by 15 bases, with 14 bases between the two germline ends. The CDR3 DNA reads as TGTGCCAGCAGCATACGGGGCCCCGGGTTCTTC. As protein: CASSIRGPGFF.

This clonotype was counted between two and nine times. CDR3 amino acids: CASSHRDTSYEQYV. In DNA form, the CDR3 reads TGTGCCAGCAGCCATAGGGACACCTCCTACGAGCAGTACGTC. J is TRBJ2-7 and V is TRBV3-1; D perhaps matches TRBD1 (6 bases). CDR1 is LGHDT and CDR2 is YNNKEL in the germline V gene (reference sequence). The CDR3 covers 14 residues. The ends were cut back, 3 bases at V and 0 bases at J, with 9 bases in the middle.

The chain carries TRBV27 and TRBJ2-3; 10 bases map to TRBD2. This CDR3 region has 16 residues. Trimming at V came to 5 bases and at J to 2 bases, leaving 7 bases not matched to a gene. CDR1 MNHEY and CDR2 SMNVEV come from the germline V gene (reference sequence). CDR3: CASSLIGLADTDTQYF. The CDR3 DNA reads as TGTGCCAGCAGTCTTATTGGACTAGCGGACACAGATACGCAGTATTTT.

This clonotype was recorded many times. V gene TRBV7-6 combines with J gene TRBJ1-1; 10 positions agree with TRBD1. The germline gives CDR1 SGHVS, CDR2 FNYEAQ. Unmatched junction bases numbered 6, after V lost 5 bases and J lost 3 bases. CDR3 length: 15 residues. CDR3 protein: CASSGGQGGDTEAFF. CDR3 bases: TGTGCCAGCAGCGGCGGACAGGGGGGAGACACTGAAGCTTTCTTT.

This chain uses TRBV20-1 with TRBJ1-5, with TRBD1 identical over 8 bases. The CDR3 sequence is 14 residues long. Germline lookup yields CDR1 DFQATT and CDR2 SNEGSKA (reference sequence). After removal of 6 bases from V and 4 bases from J, the junction contained 8 bases not matched to a gene. This CDR3 reads CSARPGQGNQPQHF. The CDR3 DNA reads as TGCAGTGCAAGGCCCGGACAGGGTAATCAGCCCCAGCATTTT.

This clonotype was counted ten times or more. The CDR3 sequence is CASSLWDREGYGYTF. CDR3 DNA: TGTGCCAGCAGCTTATGGGACAGGGAAGGCTATGGCTACACCTTC. The chain combines TRBV7-2 with TRBJ1-2; 9 bases align to TRBD1. The V segment lost 2 bases and the J segment 4 bases; nucleotides outside the gene matches: 5. Looked up from germline, CDR1 is SGHTA and CDR2 is FQGNSA. This CDR3 is 15 amino acids long.